The T cell receptor (beta chain) under discussion was sequenced for a study of early stage breast cancer tumors. The repertoire was sequenced with immunoSEQ multiplex PCR; TCRdb's copy has only in-frame clones and lacks some. This sample has 4,000 to 5,000 clones, with roughly 67% found just once. The V and J ends lost 1 base and 5 bases, in that order; junction bases with no gene match: 6. Per the germline V gene, CDR1 is KGHSH and CDR2 is LQKENI. This CDR3 has 17 amino acids. The source material was breast tumor tissue. The chain has TRBV18 and TRBJ2-1; 12 nucleotides align to TRBD2. The sequence was obtained from a person between 50 and 60 years old with breast cancer. Written as DNA, the CDR3 is TGTGCCAGCTCACCACAACTAGCGGGAGGAACAAACAATGAGCAGTTCTTC. Translating gives CASSPQLAGGTNNEQFF.